This is a list of T cell receptor beta chains from one sample in a study of cytomegalovirus exposure and HLA in healthy donors. Assay used: immunoSEQ multiplex PCR; TCRdb lists only in-frame clones, some missing. The sample has over 80,000 clones, about four fifths seen once; the top ten hold under 3%. Material for sequencing was PBMCs. These receptors originate from a female donor in good health and CMV-seropositive. The CDR3 runs from the conserved cysteine through the conserved F or W. Fields, in order: J gene, D gene, V gene, CDR3 protein. D genes are given only for firm matches.

TRBJ1-4	TRBD1	TRBV15	CATSRGTGVEKLFF
TRBJ2-1	TRBD2	TRBV14	CASSQVLAGADEQFF
TRBJ1-2	-	TRBV30	CAWKVGWYYGYTF
TRBJ1-5	-	TRBV6-1	CASSVKTGQPQHF
TRBJ1-2	-	TRBV15	CATSWRSREDGYTF
TRBJ1-5	TRBD1	TRBV6-5	CASSHRGPGQPQHF
TRBJ1-1	-	TRBV5-1	CASSLRLPGTEAFF
TRBJ1-1	-	TRBV4-3	CASSQARGTEAFF
TRBJ1-5	TRBD1	TRBV6-5	CASSLTGGRGQPQHF
TRBJ1-4	-	TRBV28	CASSFRQGSEKLFF
TRBJ2-7	-	TRBV7-9	CASSLGQSLREQYF
TRBJ1-2	TRBD1	TRBV28	CASSPRDSFYGYTF
TRBJ2-5	-	TRBV5-1	CASSPGGLQETQYF
TRBJ1-1	-	TRBV19	CASSTEGTRGSAFF
TRBJ1-1	-	TRBV29-1	CSVKEPTGEAFF
-	-	TRBV6-5	CASTTTETNEQYF
TRBJ2-1	TRBD2	TRBV7-6	CASSLVQREAGEQFF
TRBJ2-3	-	TRBV7-6	CASSLDYTDTQYF
TRBJ2-2	TRBD2	TRBV7-8	CASSLLGLNAGELFF
TRBJ1-1	-	TRBV27	CASSFLENTEAFF
TRBJ2-1	-	TRBV9	CASSVTDRLPYNEQFF
TRBJ2-7	TRBD2	TRBV14	CASSQGLLAGGYEQYF
TRBJ2-3	TRBD2	TRBV11-3	CASSSPSGGTSDTQYF
TRBJ2-7	TRBD1	TRBV6-6	CASRRPGQGFYEQYF
TRBJ1-1	TRBD1	TRBV5-1	CASRSSGQGLSEAFF
TRBJ1-1	-	TRBV6-5	CASGRPRTEAFF
TRBJ2-1	TRBD2	TRBV11-2	CASSLVGTSGRPIRNEQFF
TRBJ2-5	-	TRBV7-7	CASSYSLGRMETQYF
TRBJ2-3	TRBD2	TRBV9	CASSNGLAGTDTQYF
TRBJ1-2	TRBD1	TRBV10-3	CAISESDRDLHGYTF
TRBJ2-7	TRBD1	TRBV7-9	CASSTRTGSSYEQYF
TRBJ1-6	-	TRBV7-3	CASSLTAGRKSPLHF
TRBJ1-4	TRBD1	TRBV2	CASTRGRGGNEKLFF
TRBJ1-2	-	TRBV25-1	CASSPGQRHYGYTF
TRBJ2-5	TRBD1	TRBV7-7	CASSAPGQGGTQYF
TRBJ1-1	-	TRBV13	CASSLRSEAFF
TRBJ2-1	TRBD1	TRBV4-1	CASSQGGIGTGADNEQFF
TRBJ1-1	-	TRBV9	CASSVSGLGGIAEAFF
TRBJ1-5	-	TRBV6-5	CASSYDRNDNQPQHF
TRBJ2-1	TRBD2	TRBV29-1	CSVVRGGAYNEQFF
TRBJ2-3	-	TRBV6-4	CASSRDTSTDTQYF
TRBJ1-1	-	TRBV6-5	CASSLQGTEAFF
TRBJ2-1	-	TRBV11-2	CASSLRADSSYNEQFF
TRBJ2-1	TRBD2	TRBV10-3	CAIKASGGVGEQFF
TRBJ2-5	TRBD1	TRBV30	CAWSRDREETQYF
TRBJ1-4	TRBD1	TRBV2	CASSEQGDSNEKLFF
TRBJ2-3	-	TRBV7-2	CASSKIVGSVRSTDTQYF
TRBJ1-2	-	TRBV5-1	CASSLDSYGYTF